These T cell receptor beta chains were read from a single sample in a study of Ad26.COV2.S vaccination and SARS-CoV-2 variants. The repertoire was sequenced with immunoSEQ multiplex PCR; TCRdb's copy has only in-frame clones and lacks some. The data show about 470,000 clones, with around 90% seen just once and roughly 4% held by the top ten. The material sequenced was peripheral blood, taken in a trial of Ad26.COV2.S vaccine versus placebo. Receptor source: a person between 18 and 65 years old who received the Ad26.COV2.S COVID-19 vaccine or a placebo. The CDR3 runs from the conserved cysteine through the conserved F or W. The order of the fields is J gene, CDR3 length, clone size, D gene, V gene, CDR3 DNA, CDR3 protein. The D gene is left open where the match is weak. Where a row states a size, it is once, few, many or the class of an expanded clone; other rows omit it.

TRBJ1-1	15	.	.	TRBV5-1	TGCGCCAGCAGCCTATCATCTGGGGGGGCCTTTGAAGCTTTCTTT	CASSLSSGGAFEAFF
TRBJ1-5	14	.	TRBD1	TRBV27	TGTGCCACTAAGGAGTCAGGGGGCCTTCAGCCCCAGCATTTT	CATKESGGLQPQHF
TRBJ2-7	10	.	.	TRBV20-1	TGCAGTGCTAGAGAGACCCAGCAGTACTTC	CSARETQQYF
TRBJ1-1	14	few	.	TRBV7-2	TGTGCCAGCAGCTTTAACAGCATGAACACTGAAGCTTTCTTT	CASSFNSMNTEAFF
TRBJ2-5	13	.	.	TRBV28	TGTGCCAGCAGGCAGACAGTTCCGGAGACCCAGTACTTC	CASRQTVPETQYF
TRBJ2-7	14	.	TRBD1	TRBV5-4	TGTGCCAGCAGCCTACAGGGGGCAGCCGACGAGCAGTACTTC	CASSLQGAADEQYF
TRBJ2-1	13	.	.	TRBV5-1	TGCGCCAGCAGCTTGGGTCAGGGTTTGGAGCAGTTCTTC	CASSLGQGLEQFF
TRBJ2-7	13	.	.	TRBV6-1	TGTGCCAGCAGTGAGACGGTTTCCTACGAGCAGTACTTC	CASSETVSYEQYF
TRBJ1-5	13	few	.	TRBV6-2/TRBV6-3	TGTGCCAGCAGTTATGTGGGTTTACAGCCCCAGCATTTT	CASSYVGLQPQHF
TRBJ2-3	15	.	.	TRBV9	TGTGCCAGCAGCGTATTTCAGGGAGATATGGATACGCAGTATTTT	CASSVFQGDMDTQYF
TRBJ2-3	13	.	.	TRBV5-6	TGTGCCAGCAGCTACCTGAGCACAGATACGCAGTATTTT	CASSYLSTDTQYF
TRBJ2-2	14	once	TRBD2	TRBV2	TGTGCCAGTGGGACTAGCGGGACTGCCGGGGAGCTGTTTTTT	CASGTSGTAGELFF
TRBJ2-7	14	once	.	TRBV27	TGTGCCAGCAGTCCGGACAACTCCGAATACGAGCAGTACTTC	CASSPDNSEYEQYF
TRBJ1-2	13	.	.	TRBV25-1	TGTGCCAGCAGTGAATTCAGACGGAGTGGCTACACCTTC	CASSEFRRSGYTF
TRBJ2-5	12	.	.	TRBV12-2	TGTGCAAGTCGCTCAGGCGTGGAGACCCAGTACTTC	CASRSGVETQYF
TRBJ2-1	16	.	TRBD2	TRBV5-1	TGCGCCAGCAGCTTAGTGGGACTAGAGTCAACGAATGAGCAGTTCTTC	CASSLVGLESTNEQFF
TRBJ2-3	11	once	.	TRBV12-3/TRBV12-4	TGTGCCAGCAGTTTAGGAGGTACGCAGTATTTT	CASSLGGTQYF
TRBJ2-7	14	.	TRBD1	TRBV6-5	TGTGCCAGCAGTACCTCCGGACAGGGCTACGAGCAGTACTTC	CASSTSGQGYEQYF
TRBJ2-1	15	.	.	TRBV30	TGTGCCTACCTCCCAGGGGAACGGACCTACAATGAGCAGTTCTTC	CAYLPGERTYNEQFF
TRBJ1-2	17	.	.	TRBV6-2/TRBV6-3	TGTGCCAGCAGCTCTTCCGGGACATCTCCTTACGGCTATGGCTACACCTTC	CASSSSGTSPYGYGYTF
TRBJ2-1	15	once	TRBD2	TRBV4-3	TGCACCAGCAGCCGAACCGTAGCGGGAGTGGATGAGCAGTTCTTC	CTSSRTVAGVDEQFF
TRBJ1-1	12	once	.	TRBV6-1	TGTGCCAGCAGTGACCCCTTAGGGGTAGCTTTCTTT	CASSDPLGVAFF
TRBJ1-6	14	.	.	TRBV3-1/TRBV3-2	TGTGCCAGCAGCCTCGGGACACTTGATTCACCCCTCCACTTT	CASSLGTLDSPLHF
TRBJ2-2	12	.	.	TRBV6-2/TRBV6-3	TGTGCCAGCAGCCTGGACTCCGGGGAGCTGTTTTTT	CASSLDSGELFF
TRBJ2-7	13	.	.	TRBV6-1	TGTGCCAGCAGTGACATCCAGCACGGGGAGCAGTACTTC	CASSDIQHGEQYF
TRBJ1-6	13	.	.	TRBV11-2	TGTGCCAGCAGCTTAGATTTGGCCGTCCATCTCCACTTT	CASSLDLAVHLHF
TRBJ2-7	15	.	.	TRBV10-3	TGTGCCATCAGTGATACGGGGGGCCTTCTCGACGAGCAGTACTTC	CAISDTGGLLDEQYF
TRBJ1-1	14	.	TRBD1	TRBV27	TGTGCCAGCAGTTTAGGGACAGGGGTCACTGAAGCTTTCTTT	CASSLGTGVTEAFF
TRBJ2-7	15	.	.	TRBV10-3	TGTGCCATCAGTGAGCAGGACACATTCTCCTACGAGCAGTACTTC	CAISEQDTFSYEQYF
TRBJ1-2	16	.	TRBD1	TRBV7-2	TGTGCCAGCAGCTTAGACGGGACAGTAGCTAACTATGGCTACACCTTC	CASSLDGTVANYGYTF
TRBJ2-3	15	.	.	TRBV7-9	TGTGCCAGCCGCGGGGATCCTAGCGGCACAGATACGCAGTATTTT	CASRGDPSGTDTQYF
TRBJ2-1	13	few	TRBD2	TRBV12-3/TRBV12-4	TGTGCCAGCAGTGCGGGGAGGGCCAATGAGCAGTTCTTC	CASSAGRANEQFF
TRBJ2-1	13	.	.	TRBV7-9	TGTGCCAGCAGCTTAGTAGGGAACAATGAGCAGTTCTTC	CASSLVGNNEQFF
TRBJ2-7	12	.	.	TRBV6-2/TRBV6-3	TGTGCCAGCAGCCCGGGGCCCTACGAGCAGTACTTC	CASSPGPYEQYF
TRBJ2-3	15	.	.	TRBV7-2	TGTGCCAGCAGCCCCACCCTCGGAGGGGCAGATACGCAGTATTTT	CASSPTLGGADTQYF
TRBJ2-7	12	.	TRBD1	TRBV14	TGTGCCAGCAGCCAGGGACAGGGGGCGGCGTACTTC	CASSQGQGAAYF
TRBJ2-3	13	once	.	TRBV9	TGTGCCAGCAGCGTTCAGGTTGCAGATACGCAGTATTTT	CASSVQVADTQYF
TRBJ1-3	15	.	.	TRBV7-2	TGTGCCAGCAGCCCTTGGGGGGGCAATGGAAACACCATATATTTT	CASSPWGGNGNTIYF
TRBJ2-1	16	few	TRBD2	TRBV7-2	TGTGCCAGCAGCTTGGACGCGACGGGGGCGACTAGCGGGATATTCTTC	CASSLDATGATSGIFF
TRBJ2-2	15	.	.	TRBV7-6	TGTGCCAGCAGCTTAGGGGGGAGGAGGACCGGGGAGCTGTTTTTT	CASSLGGRRTGELFF
TRBJ2-7	15	.	.	TRBV27	TGTGCCAGCAGTTTCATCGTTGGTAGCAGGTACGAGCAGTACTTC	CASSFIVGSRYEQYF
TRBJ2-1	15	.	TRBD2	TRBV6-1	TGTGCCAGCAGTGAAGCACTAGCGGGGGGGCGTGAGCAGTTCTTC	CASSEALAGGREQFF
TRBJ1-5	17	.	TRBD1	TRBV7-8	TGTGCCAGCAGCTTACTAGCGCGGACAGGGTCTAATCAGCCCCAGCATTTT	CASSLLARTGSNQPQHF
TRBJ2-1	17	.	TRBD2	TRBV7-3	TGTGCCAGCAGCCCTACTAGCGTCAACCTCGCCTACAATGAGCAGTTCTTC	CASSPTSVNLAYNEQFF
TRBJ2-7	15	.	TRBD2	TRBV27	TGTGCCAGCAGTTTCACTAGCGGACCTTCCTACGAGCAGTACTTC	CASSFTSGPSYEQYF
TRBJ2-7	14	.	.	TRBV19	TGTGCCAGTAGTATTGGCGGGTTTTCCTACGAGCAGTACTTC	CASSIGGFSYEQYF
TRBJ2-7	16	.	TRBD2	TRBV4-1	TGCGCCAGCAGCCAGGCGACTAGCGGGCGTACCTACGAGCAGTACTTC	CASSQATSGRTYEQYF
TRBJ2-7	13	.	TRBD2	TRBV5-1	TGCGCCAGCAGTAGACTAGCGGTACGCGAGCAGTACTTC	CASSRLAVREQYF
TRBJ1-5	15	.	TRBD1	TRBV3-1/TRBV3-2	TGTGCCAGCAGCCAGACGACAGGGGGAAGTCAGCCCCAGCATTTT	CASSQTTGGSQPQHF
TRBJ2-5	14	.	.	TRBV5-5	TGTGCCAGCAGCTTGCCCCGGCTGAGAGAGACCCAGTACTTC	CASSLPRLRETQYF
TRBJ2-7	12	.	.	TRBV7-9	TGTGCCAGCAGCTTATCAATCTACGAGCAGTACTTC	CASSLSIYEQYF
TRBJ2-1	14	.	.	TRBV2	TGTGCCAGCAGTGAAGAGTCGGTCTACAATGAGCAGTTCTTC	CASSEESVYNEQFF
TRBJ1-5	16	few	TRBD1	TRBV19	TGTGCCAGTAGTAATTCCCGGACAGGGGGGGGACAGCCCCAGCATTTT	CASSNSRTGGGQPQHF
TRBJ2-6	13	.	TRBD1	TRBV30	TGTGCCTGGAGTACACAGGGGGCCCACGTCCTGACTTTC	CAWSTQGAHVLTF
TRBJ1-2	13	.	.	TRBV6-2/TRBV6-3	TGTGCCAGCAGCCCCGGGAACAACTATGGCTACACCTTC	CASSPGNNYGYTF
TRBJ2-1	16	few	TRBD1	TRBV19	TGTGCCAGTAGTATCTCCGGAGACAGGGGGTACAATGAGCAGTTCTTC	CASSISGDRGYNEQFF
TRBJ2-1	16	.	TRBD2	TRBV7-9	TGTGCCAGCAGCCCTATAGGCCAGCGGGAGGCGTCCGAGCAGTTCTTC	CASSPIGQREASEQFF
TRBJ2-2	13	.	.	TRBV7-8	TGTGCCAGCTTCGGGGACCCCGGCGGGGAGCTGTTTTTT	CASFGDPGGELFF
TRBJ1-2	13	.	.	TRBV29-1	TGCAGTGCCCTAGACAGAAGCTTCTATGGCTACACCTTC	CSALDRSFYGYTF
TRBJ1-3	15	.	.	TRBV7-9	TGTGCCAGCAGCTTAGGGGTATCGTCTGGAAACACCATATATTTT	CASSLGVSSGNTIYF